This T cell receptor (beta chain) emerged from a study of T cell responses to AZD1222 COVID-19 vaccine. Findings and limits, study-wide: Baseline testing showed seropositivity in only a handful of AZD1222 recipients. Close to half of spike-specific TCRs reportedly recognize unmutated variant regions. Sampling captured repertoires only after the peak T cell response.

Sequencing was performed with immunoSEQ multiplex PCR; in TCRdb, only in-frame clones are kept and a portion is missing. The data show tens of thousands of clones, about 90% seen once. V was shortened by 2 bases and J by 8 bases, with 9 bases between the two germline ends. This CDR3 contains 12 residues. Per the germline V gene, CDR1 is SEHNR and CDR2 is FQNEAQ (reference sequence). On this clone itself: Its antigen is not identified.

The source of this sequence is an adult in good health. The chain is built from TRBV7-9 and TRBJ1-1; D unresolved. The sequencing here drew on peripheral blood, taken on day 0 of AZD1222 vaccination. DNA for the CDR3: TGTGCCAGCAGCTTAACCCTCCGGGAAGCTTTCTTT. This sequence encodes CASSLTLREAFF.